This T cell receptor beta chain stems from a study of cytomegalovirus exposure and HLA in healthy donors. Whole-study context: Sequencing of 150 million to 200 million T cells in an earlier analysis found some 100 million unique TCR beta sequences. Falling in the Caucasian-associated ancestry cluster were about four fifths of under 500 genotyped donors. Study-wide results and limits: Association of 15,000 to 20,000 TCR beta sequences with HLA alleles was found at 0.05 false discovery rate in a later analysis.

To note about this clone: The target antigen is unknown.

Amplification used 60 Vbeta primers and 13 Jbeta primers. Study processing details: Later work found roughly 80 million unique TCR beta chains, with about 10 million shared. Data came from immunoSEQ multiplex PCR; TCRdb stores just in-frame clones and leaves some out. That table supplies the V and J calls and clone size; D and trimming were determined from the DNA. The table shows 100,000 to 150,000 clones, with 60% to 85% occurring only once. Sequenced input: PBMCs. The receptor was derived from a woman aged 35 to 49 in good health and CMV-seronegative.

The CDR3 DNA reads TGTGCCAGCAGCTTATTCGGACAGGGGGCGTACGAGCAGTACTTC. This gives the protein CASSLFGQGAYEQYF. The genes are TRBV7-9 and TRBJ2-7; 11 nucleotides agree with TRBD1. The CDR3 is made up of 15 amino acids. The V gene end was trimmed by 2 bases and the J gene end by 4 bases; junction bases not matched to a gene: 4. CDR1 is SEHNR, CDR2 FQNEAQ, per germline (reference sequence).